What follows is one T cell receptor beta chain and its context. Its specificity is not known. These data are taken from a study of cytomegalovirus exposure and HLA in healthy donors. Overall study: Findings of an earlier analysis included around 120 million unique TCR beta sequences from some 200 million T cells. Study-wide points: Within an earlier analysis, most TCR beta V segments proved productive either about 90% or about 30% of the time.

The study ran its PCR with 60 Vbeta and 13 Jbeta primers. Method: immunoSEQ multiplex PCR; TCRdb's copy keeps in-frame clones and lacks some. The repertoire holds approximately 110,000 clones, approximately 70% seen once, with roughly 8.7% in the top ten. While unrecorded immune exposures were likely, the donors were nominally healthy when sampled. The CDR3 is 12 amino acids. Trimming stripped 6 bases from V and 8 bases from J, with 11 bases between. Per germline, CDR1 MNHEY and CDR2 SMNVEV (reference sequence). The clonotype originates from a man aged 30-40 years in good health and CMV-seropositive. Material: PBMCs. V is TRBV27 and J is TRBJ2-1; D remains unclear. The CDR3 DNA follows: TGTGCCAGCAGCCCCCACTCGTATGAGCAGTTCTTC. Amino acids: CASSPHSYEQFF.